This TCR beta chain stems from a study of T-cell reconstitution after alpha-beta-depleted transplantation in children. Ten or more counts support this clonotype. The CDR3 runs to 15 residues. Trimming shortened V by 0 bases and J by 1 base, and 6 bases separated the two germline ends. It was with unique molecular identifiers that the TCRbeta library was prepared. TCRdb reprocessed the PCR reads with MiXCR, giving one entry per CDR3 protein. The sample lists 450,000 to 500,000 distinct CDR3 sequences; 12% were seen once. The chain employs TRBV12-3 or TRBV12-4 and TRBJ2-2; no clear D gene. This receptor was identified in a human donor who donated a stem cell graft to a child with combined immunodeficiency. Sequencing used PBMCs from the stem cell graft donor, obtained from the stem cell graft. CDR3 protein: CASSLASRNTGELFF. The CDR3 nucleotides are TGTGCCAGCAGTTTAGCCTCAAGGAACACCGGGGAGCTGTTTTTT.